Below, one T cell receptor (beta chain) is given with its context. Its antigen is currently unknown. Germline V CDR1 and CDR2: SGHKS, YYEKEE (reference sequence). The CDR3 loop spans 13 amino acids. Trimming cost V 5 bases and J 6 bases, with 14 bases left between them. The data derive from a study of cytomegalovirus exposure and HLA in healthy donors. 60 Vbeta and 13 Jbeta primers were used in PCR. Using immunoSEQ multiplex PCR, the repertoire was profiled, and TCRdb retains in-frame clones only, with some absent. Of tens of thousands of clones in the sample, around two thirds were seen once. Overall study results and limits: According to an earlier analysis, most TCR beta V segments yielded productive rearrangements about 87% or about 30% of the time. With DRB1 most and HLA-C fewest, TCR association rates differed between HLA loci in a later analysis.

This receptor was taken from a woman aged 30 to 39 in good health and CMV-seropositive. The chain combines TRBV5-5 with TRBJ1-1, with a possible D match to TRBD1 (5 bases). Sequencing input: PBMCs. This CDR3 is CASSGGVRAEAFF. The CDR3 DNA is TGTGCCAGCAGTGGGGGGGTCAGGGCTGAAGCTTTCTTT.